Sequencing of this T cell receptor beta chain was carried out in a study of TIL therapy for anti-PD-1-resistant metastatic lung cancer. Study overall: Patients had a median age of around 56 years (range about 35-80).

Germline CDR1 is MNHEY and CDR2 is SMNVEV (reference sequence). The V segment lost 7 bases and the J segment 8 bases; nucleotides outside the gene matches: 7. The CDR3 spans 13 residues. Sequencing used immunoSEQ v3. Sequenced by immunoSEQ multiplex PCR; TCRdb stores in-frame clones only, minus some. This sample carries 95,000 or so clones, roughly 65% of them seen once, and the ten largest clones take approximately 11%. Time point meaning: pre-treatment sample, taken before nivolumab and TIL therapy. Pleural nodules or supraclavicular lymph nodes made up most of the excised metastases sampled. Findings of the study overall: Many TIL product clones were absent from baseline tumor, suggesting clonal contraction. Patients were highly selected, enriched for treatment-naive, never-smoker and oncogene-addicted cases. Compared with baseline intratumoral T cells, expanded TIL cultures were more clonal and less diverse (around 5.9% vs 31%).

Notes on this clone: Its antigen is unknown.

The source of this sequence is a person between 30 and 79 years old with non-small cell lung cancer. The V call is TRBV27, the J call TRBJ1-4; 7 bases line up with TRBD1. The sequencing used tumor tissue, collected at baseline. CDR3 in amino acids: CASKEDRREKLFF. The CDR3 DNA sequence: TGTGCCAGCAAAGAGGACAGGAGAGAAAAACTGTTTTTT.